A selection of T cell receptor beta chains follows, all from one sample in a study of T-cell memory formation after mild COVID-19. TCRdb re-derived calls from the 5' RACE reads in MiXCR, one entry per CDR3 protein. The table has approximately 250,000 distinct CDR3 sequences, 15% seen once. The sample comprised PBMCs or a T cell subset sorted from them (not recorded which). All receptors derive from an adult woman who had mild COVID-19 (a few samples of this study predate the infection). Cell type and time point are not known. The CDR3 runs from the conserved cysteine through the conserved F or W. Each record gives: D gene, V gene, J gene, clone size, CDR3 protein, CDR3 DNA. A D gene is named only where the DNA matches it firmly. The listing skips clone size in some rows; elsewhere it reads once, few, many or a size class.

>NA|TRBV11-3|TRBJ2-1|many
CASSDLPTGDEQFF
TGTGCCAGCAGTGACCTACCTACAGGCGATGAGCAGTTCTTC
>TRBD1|TRBV5-1|TRBJ1-2|NA
CASSFSTGEDGYTF
TGCGCCAGCAGCTTTTCGACAGGGGAGGATGGCTACACCTTC
>TRBD1|TRBV4-2|TRBJ1-1|many
CASSQVQGGTEAFF
TGTGCCAGCAGCCAAGTACAGGGGGGGACTGAAGCTTTCTTT
>TRBD2|TRBV12-3/TRBV12-4|TRBJ2-1|many
CASSPGTSGANEQFF
TGTGCCAGCAGTCCAGGGACTAGCGGAGCCAATGAGCAGTTCTTC
>NA|TRBV3-1|TRBJ1-2|NA
CASSQDMTGGDNGYTF
TGTGCCAGCAGCCAAGATATGACGGGTGGGGACAATGGCTACACCTTC
>NA|TRBV5-1|TRBJ1-2|few
CASSLNRSPYGYTF
TGCGCCAGCAGCTTAAACAGGAGCCCCTATGGCTACACCTTC
>NA|TRBV6-4|TRBJ2-3|few
CARGDRSFRHSTDTQYF
TGTGCCAGGGGAGACAGGTCCTTTCGACACAGCACAGATACGCAGTATTTT
>NA|TRBV12-3/TRBV12-4|TRBJ2-6|many
CASSLWGNRQAF
TGTGCCAGCAGTTTATGGGGGAACAGACAGGCTTTC
>TRBD1|TRBV20-1|TRBJ1-6|few
CSAGDRLYNSPLHF
TGCAGTGCTGGGGACAGGCTCTATAATTCACCCCTCCACTTT
>TRBD1|TRBV30|TRBJ1-1|NA
CAWSGQGVNTEAFF
TGTGCCTGGAGTGGACAGGGGGTGAACACTGAAGCTTTCTTT
>NA|TRBV7-2|TRBJ2-2|NA
CASSLLERSGELFF
TGTGCCAGCAGCTTGCTCGAGAGGAGCGGGGAGCTGTTTTTT
>NA|TRBV7-3|TRBJ1-3|few
CASSLTRGSGNTIYF
TGTGCCAGCAGCTTAACGCGGGGGTCTGGAAACACCATATATTTT
>NA|TRBV5-1|TRBJ2-3|NA
CASSPGQTSTDTQYF
TGCGCCAGCAGCCCAGGACAGACTAGCACAGATACGCAGTATTTT
>NA|TRBV7-2|TRBJ1-2|few
CASSLATGRANYGYTF
TGTGCCAGCAGCTTAGCTACAGGGAGAGCTAACTATGGCTACACCTTC
>NA|TRBV5-4|TRBJ2-3|few
CASSPSPDFVDTQYF
TGTGCCAGCAGCCCCAGCCCCGACTTTGTAGATACGCAGTATTTT
>TRBD1|TRBV12-3/TRBV12-4|TRBJ2-3|NA
CASTEGATDTQYF
TGTGCCAGCACAGAGGGGGCTACAGATACGCAGTATTTT
>TRBD1|TRBV24-1|TRBJ2-2|NA
CATSVSGTGDSGELFF
TGTGCCACCAGTGTTTCTGGGACAGGGGACTCCGGGGAGCTGTTTTTT
>TRBD1|TRBV6-2/TRBV6-3|TRBJ2-5|few
CASSYSSTRGETQYF
TGTGCCAGCAGTTACTCGAGTACCAGGGGGGAGACCCAGTACTTC
>NA|TRBV6-1|TRBJ1-5|few
CASTQDRILSIQPQHF
TGTGCCAGCACTCAAGACAGGATTCTTAGTATTCAGCCCCAGCATTTT
>TRBD1|TRBV11-2|TRBJ1-1|NA
CASSSTGTGGIRYTEAFF
TGTGCCAGCAGCTCGACCGGGACAGGGGGTATAAGGTACACTGAAGCTTTCTTT
>TRBD2|TRBV7-9|TRBJ2-5|NA
CASSLAVASGRAETQYF
TGTGCCAGCAGCTTAGCCGTTGCTAGCGGGAGGGCGGAGACCCAGTACTTC
>TRBD2|TRBV6-5|TRBJ2-2|NA
CASSFGTSSGELFF
TGTGCCAGCAGTTTCGGGACTAGCTCCGGGGAGCTGTTTTTT
>TRBD2|TRBV7-6|TRBJ2-1|once
CASSSTSGGIYNEQFF
TGTGCCAGCAGCTCTACCTCGGGGGGGATTTACAATGAGCAGTTCTTC
>NA|TRBV7-7|TRBJ2-2|few
CASSLENTGELFF
TGTGCCAGCAGCTTAGAGAACACCGGGGAGCTGTTTTTT
>NA|TRBV5-1|TRBJ1-5|NA
CASSLEPQDQPQHF
TGCGCCAGCAGCTTGGAACCCCAAGATCAGCCCCAGCATTTT